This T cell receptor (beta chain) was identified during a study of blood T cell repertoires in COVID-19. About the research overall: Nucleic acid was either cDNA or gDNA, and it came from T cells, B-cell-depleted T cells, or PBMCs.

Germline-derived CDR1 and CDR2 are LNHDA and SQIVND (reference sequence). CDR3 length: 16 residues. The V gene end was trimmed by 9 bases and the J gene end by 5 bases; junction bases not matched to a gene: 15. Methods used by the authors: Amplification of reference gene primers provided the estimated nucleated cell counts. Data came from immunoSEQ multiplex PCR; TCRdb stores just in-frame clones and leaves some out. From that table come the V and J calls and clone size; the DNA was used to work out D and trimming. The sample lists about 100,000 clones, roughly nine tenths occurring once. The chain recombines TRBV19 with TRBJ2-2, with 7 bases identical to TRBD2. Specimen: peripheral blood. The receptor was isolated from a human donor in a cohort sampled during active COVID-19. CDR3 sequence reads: CASGPYSGEGTGELFF. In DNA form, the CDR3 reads TGTGCCAGCGGACCTTACTCTGGGGAGGGGACCGGGGAGCTGTTTTTT. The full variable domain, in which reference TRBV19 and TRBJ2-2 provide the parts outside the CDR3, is DGGITQSPKYLFRKEGQNVTLSCEQNLNHDAMYWYRQDPGQGLRLIYYSQIVNDFQKGDIAEGYSVSREKKESFPLTVTSAQKNPTAFYLCASGPYSGEGTGELFFGEGSRLTVL.